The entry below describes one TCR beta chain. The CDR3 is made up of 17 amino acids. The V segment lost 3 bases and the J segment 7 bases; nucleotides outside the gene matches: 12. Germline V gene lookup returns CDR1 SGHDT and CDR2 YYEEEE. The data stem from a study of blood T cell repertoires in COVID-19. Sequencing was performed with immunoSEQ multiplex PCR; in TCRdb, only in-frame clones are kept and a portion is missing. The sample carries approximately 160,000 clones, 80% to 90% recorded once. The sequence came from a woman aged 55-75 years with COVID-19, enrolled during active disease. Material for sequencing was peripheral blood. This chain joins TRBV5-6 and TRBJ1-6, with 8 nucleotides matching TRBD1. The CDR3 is CASSWGRQGAKNSPLHF. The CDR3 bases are TGTGCCAGCAGCTGGGGAAGGCAGGGGGCGAAAAATTCACCCCTCCACTTT.